The rows below give T cell receptor beta chains drawn from one sample of a study of cytomegalovirus exposure and HLA in healthy donors. Only in-frame clones appear in the TCRdb table, and some are missing; sequencing was by immunoSEQ multiplex PCR. Of roughly 200,000 clones listed, approximately 80% are singletons. The sequenced sample was PBMCs. The receptors come from a boy between 10 and 17 years old in good health and CMV-seronegative. CDR3s include the opening cysteine and the closing phenylalanine or tryptophan. The D gene is left open where the match is weak. Clone sizes are given selectively: once, few, many, or a class where the clone is expanded.

j_gene: TRBJ1-2; abundance: NA; d_gene: NA; v_gene: TRBV30; CDR3nt: TGTGCCTGGAGCCGGGGGAACTATGGCTACACCTTC; CDR3aa: CAWSRGNYGYTF
j_gene: TRBJ1-1; abundance: NA; d_gene: TRBD1; v_gene: TRBV5-4; CDR3nt: TGTGCCAGCAGCGGACAGGGGAACACTGAAGCTTTCTTT; CDR3aa: CASSGQGNTEAFF
j_gene: TRBJ2-6; abundance: once; d_gene: TRBD2; v_gene: TRBV2; CDR3nt: TGTGCCAGCAGCGCAACTAGCGTCTCTGGGGCCAACGTCCTGACTTTC; CDR3aa: CASSATSVSGANVLTF
j_gene: TRBJ1-2; abundance: NA; d_gene: TRBD1; v_gene: TRBV30; CDR3nt: TGTGCCTGGAGCCGACAGGGGGCGGGTATTTACGGCTACACCTTC; CDR3aa: CAWSRQGAGIYGYTF
j_gene: TRBJ1-1; abundance: NA; d_gene: NA; v_gene: TRBV27; CDR3nt: TGTGCCAGCAGTTTATATCGGAACACTGAAGCTTTCTTT; CDR3aa: CASSLYRNTEAFF
j_gene: TRBJ1-4; abundance: NA; d_gene: NA; v_gene: TRBV11-1; CDR3nt: TGTGCCAGCAGCTTTCTTCCGGGTGAAAAACTGTTTTTT; CDR3aa: CASSFLPGEKLFF
j_gene: TRBJ2-7; abundance: NA; d_gene: NA; v_gene: TRBV7-9; CDR3nt: TGTGCCAGCAGCTCCCCGGAAGGAGTCAACGAGCAGTACTTC; CDR3aa: CASSSPEGVNEQYF
j_gene: TRBJ1-1; abundance: NA; d_gene: NA; v_gene: TRBV6-6; CDR3nt: TGTGCCAGCAGCTCGACAGTCCAGAACACTGAAGCTTTCTTT; CDR3aa: CASSSTVQNTEAFF
j_gene: TRBJ2-5; abundance: once; d_gene: TRBD2; v_gene: TRBV7-3; CDR3nt: TGTGCCAGCAGCTTATTCGGCCGGTTCGGGGGGTTAGAGACCCAGTACTTC; CDR3aa: CASSLFGRFGGLETQYF
j_gene: TRBJ1-1; abundance: NA; d_gene: TRBD1; v_gene: TRBV5-1; CDR3nt: TGCGCCAGCAGCCGGCTACAGGGGCAGGGGACTGAAGCTTTCTTT; CDR3aa: CASSRLQGQGTEAFF
j_gene: TRBJ2-7; abundance: few; d_gene: NA; v_gene: TRBV5-1; CDR3nt: TGCGCCAGCAGCCTAGGACACCTGGACAGCTACGAGCAGTACTTC; CDR3aa: CASSLGHLDSYEQYF
j_gene: TRBJ1-1; abundance: NA; d_gene: NA; v_gene: TRBV5-1; CDR3nt: TGCGCCAGCAGCCCGGGGGGGAGGTTTGAAACTGAAGCTTTCTTT; CDR3aa: CASSPGGRFETEAFF